A single sample gave rise to the 27 T cell receptor beta chains below, sequenced in a study of OX40 agonist ivuxolimab in advanced cancers. The table came from immunoSEQ multiplex PCR; TCRdb's copy has only in-frame clones and leaves some out. The sample carries tens of thousands of clones, about 80% recorded once. Sequencing used CD4+ or CD8+ T cells sorted from blood, obtained in a trial of the OX40 agonist ivuxolimab. The source is an adult with an advanced solid tumor such as melanoma, head and neck, liver or kidney cancer.

V usage is TRBV10-2 and J usage is TRBJ1-1; D perhaps matches TRBD1 (6 bases). CDR1 is WSHSY, CDR2 SAAADI, per germline. This CDR3 is built from 13 residues. Deletions cut 3 bases from V and 4 bases from J, with 9 bases between. CDR3 DNA sequence: TGCGCCAGCAGTGAACAGGGAGGCACTGAAGCTTTCTTT. Protein product: CASSEQGGTEAFF.

This sequence joins TRBV18 and TRBJ2-3; D gene unclear. CDR1 KGHSH and CDR2 LQKENI come from the germline V gene. V lost 4 bases, J lost 6 bases, and 8 bases lay in between. CDR3 length equals 12 residues. In nucleotides, the CDR3 is TGTGCCAGCTCACGATTGAGCGATACGCAGTATTTT. Amino acids: CASSRLSDTQYF.

The chain is built from TRBV6-5 and TRBJ1-1; no clear D gene. Germline V gene lookup returns CDR1 MNHEY and CDR2 SVGAGI. V shed 0 bases and J shed 5 bases, with 10 bases lying between them. This CDR3 spans 14 amino acids. The CDR3 DNA is TGTGCCAGCAGTTACTCGCTCCCGGGTACTGAAGCTTTCTTT. This gives the protein CASSYSLPGTEAFF.

The chain couples TRBV7-2 to TRBJ2-5, with 7 bases aligning to TRBD2. After removal of 3 bases from V and 11 bases from J, the junction contained 12 bases not matched to a gene. The CDR3 consists of 14 residues. The germline CDR1 and CDR2 sequences are SGHTA and FQGNSA. This CDR3 is CASSLAPTSQPQYF. In DNA, the CDR3 is TGTGCCAGCAGCTTGGCACCGACTAGCCAGCCACAGTACTTC. Full variable domain (outside the CDR3, taken from reference TRBV7-2 and TRBJ2-5): GAGVSQSPSNKVTEKGKDVELRCDPISGHTALYWYRQSLGQGLEFLIYFQGNSAPDKSGLPSDRFSAERTGGSVSTLTIQRTQQEDSAVYLCASSLAPTSQPQYFGPGTRLLVL.

This clone was found once. CDR3 loop: CASNRQGNTGELFF. CDR3 nucleotide sequence: TGTGCCAGCAACAGACAGGGGAACACCGGGGAGCTGTTTTTT. The J gene is TRBJ2-2, the V gene TRBV6-1; the match to TRBD1 covers 7 bases. Germline CDR1 and CDR2: MNHNS and SASEGT. CDR3 length equals 14 residues. J was trimmed by 1 base and V by 7 bases; bases with no gene match: 3.

This rearrangement joins TRBV6-5 to TRBJ1-4, with 9 bases that match TRBD1. CDR1 MNHEY and CDR2 SVGAGI come from the germline V gene. J lost 8 bases, V lost 6 bases, and 10 bases had no gene match. The CDR3 covers 15 residues. CDR3 nucleotides: TGTGCCAGCAGCAGTTTAGGGACAGGGCAAGAAAAACTGTTTTTT. It encodes CASSSLGTGQEKLFF.

This clone was counted a few times. The sample carries other DNA sequences with the same CDR3. V usage is TRBV5-1 and J usage is TRBJ2-5; D remains ambiguous. V was shortened by 0 bases and J by 3 bases, with 0 bases between the two germline ends. CDR3 size: 11 residues. In germline, CDR1 is SGHRS, CDR2 YFSETQ. The CDR3 nucleotides read TGCGCCAGCAGCTTGGAAGAGACCCAGTACTTC. It is translated as CASSLEETQYF.

V gene TRBV18 combines with J gene TRBJ2-1; 10 nucleotides agree with TRBD1. The junction had 6 bases not matched to a gene; V was cut back by 3 bases and J by 7 bases. Germline values: CDR1 KGHSH, CDR2 LQKENI. This CDR3 has 15 amino acids. The CDR3 sequence: CASSPYGDRGNEQFF. The CDR3 nucleotides are TGTGCCAGCTCACCGTATGGGGACAGGGGTAATGAGCAGTTCTTC.

The chain joins TRBV6-1 to TRBJ1-1; maybe TRBD1 (6 bases). Germline CDR1 MNHNS, CDR2 SASEGT. Trimming left V 8 bases short and J 0 bases short, with 10 bases between. The CDR3 runs 13 residues. The CDR3 spells CASGGLVNTEAFF. The CDR3 bases are TGTGCCAGCGGGGGCCTGGTGAACACTGAAGCTTTCTTT.

The chain has TRBV18 and TRBJ1-5; D perhaps matches TRBD1 (5 bases). This CDR3 region has 14 residues. V dropped 4 bases and J dropped 4 bases, with 11 bases sitting between them. Germline V gene sequence: CDR1 KGHSH, CDR2 LQKENI. The CDR3 is CASSRLGVNQPQHF. The CDR3 DNA reads TGTGCCAGCTCACGCCTGGGGGTGAATCAGCCCCAGCATTTT.

CDR3 sequence: CASSMGETQPYEQYF. In DNA, the CDR3 is TGTGCCAGTAGTATGGGGGAGACACAACCTTACGAGCAGTACTTC. This chain connects TRBV19 to TRBJ2-7, with D perhaps assigned TRBD1 or TRBD2 (5 bases each). The ends were cut back, 3 bases at V and 4 bases at J, with 16 bases in the middle. The CDR3 consists of 15 residues. CDR1 and CDR2 (germline): LNHDA, SQIVND (reference sequence).

This sequence joins TRBV6-5 and TRBJ2-1; D not resolved. The CDR3 extends over 13 amino acids. The V end lost 2 bases, the J end lost 8 bases, and 10 bases lay between the germline ends. From germline, CDR1 is MNHEY and CDR2 SVGAGI. The CDR3 DNA sequence: TGTGCCAGCAGTTACGGGGTGGGGTATGAGCAGTTCTTC. Translated, it gives CASSYGVGYEQFF.

The chain combines TRBV7-2 with TRBJ1-2; D is undetermined. The V gene's germline CDR1 is SGHTA and CDR2 FQGNSA. This CDR3 comprises 11 residues. Deletions cut 1 base from V and 5 bases from J, with 2 bases between. CDR3 coding DNA: TGTGCCAGCAGCTTAGAATATGGCTACACCTTC. This translates into CASSLEYGYTF. The whole variable domain, filled in from reference TRBV7-2 and TRBJ1-2, reads GAGVSQSPSNKVTEKGKDVELRCDPISGHTALYWYRQSLGQGLEFLIYFQGNSAPDKSGLPSDRFSAERTGGSVSTLTIQRTQQEDSAVYLCASSLEYGYTFGSGTRLTVV.

The genes are TRBV28 and TRBJ1-1; D is ambiguous. Per germline, CDR1 MDHEN and CDR2 SYDVKM. The CDR3 loop spans 13 amino acids. V shed 1 base and J shed 6 bases, with 9 bases lying between them. The CDR3 region is CASSLSPGPEAFF. The DNA of the CDR3 is TGTGCCAGCAGTTTATCCCCCGGGCCTGAAGCTTTCTTT.

The V and J genes are TRBV28 and TRBJ1-2; TRBD1 matches 8 bases. Germline V gene sequence: CDR1 MDHEN, CDR2 SYDVKM. This CDR3 has 14 amino acids. V was clipped by 4 bases and J by 12 bases; unmatched bases: 13. CDR3 sequence reads: CASSSGQGGLRHTF. DNA for the CDR3: TGTGCCAGCAGTTCTGGACAGGGTGGGCTTCGGCACACCTTC.

CDR3 sequence: CASSFRGADRDEQFF. The CDR3 nucleotides read TGCGCCAGCAGCTTCCGGGGGGCCGACCGGGATGAGCAGTTCTTC. V usage is TRBV5-1 and J usage is TRBJ2-1, with a tentative D call TRBD2 (7 bases). V lost 2 bases, J lost 8 bases, and 17 bases lay in between. Germline V gene sequence: CDR1 SGHRS, CDR2 YFSETQ. This CDR3 is built from 15 residues.

The genes are TRBV2 and TRBJ1-2, with D unclear. Germline loops: CDR1 SNHLY, CDR2 FYNNEI. Deletions cut 4 bases from V and 7 bases from J, with 13 bases between. The CDR3 has 13 residues. The DNA of the CDR3 is TGTGCCAGCAGTGTCTCTCCTTTGTCTGGCTACACCTTC. This encodes CASSVSPLSGYTF.

The chain has TRBV7-9 and TRBJ2-5; D may correspond to TRBD1 or TRBD2 (6 bases each). V lost 8 bases to trimming and J lost 5 bases, with 18 bases between them. The germline gives CDR1 SEHNR, CDR2 FQNEAQ (reference sequence). This CDR3 is built from 14 residues. In nucleotides, the CDR3 is TGTGCCAGCGGAAGAACGGGGGCCGGTGAGACCCAGTACTTC. It yields the protein CASGRTGAGETQYF.

The V call is TRBV5-1, the J call TRBJ2-3; D unclear. The CDR3 is 15 residues long. Germline V gene sequence: CDR1 SGHRS, CDR2 YFSETQ. The germline V and J ends were trimmed by 0 bases and 4 bases, with 12 bases remaining between them. The CDR3 spells CASSLARVVADTQYF. Written as DNA, the CDR3 is TGCGCCAGCAGCTTGGCTAGGGTGGTGGCAGATACGCAGTATTTT.

The chain recombines TRBV6-1 with TRBJ2-7; 7 bases agree with TRBD1. The germline V gene encodes CDR1 MNHNS and CDR2 SASEGT. This CDR3 contains 13 residues. J gave up 2 bases and V 6 bases, and 4 bases lay outside the gene matches. The CDR3 region has the DNA TGTGCCAGCAGACCAACAGGGGCCTACGAGCAGTACTTC. Its translation is CASRPTGAYEQYF.

This rearrangement joins TRBV5-1 to TRBJ2-7, with D possibly being TRBD2 (5 bases). Trimming cost V 2 bases and J 1 base, with 7 bases left between them. The CDR3 runs 13 residues. Germline V lookup: CDR1 SGHRS, CDR2 YFSETQ. As DNA, the CDR3 is TGCGCCAGCAGCTTAAGGACTTCCTACGAGCAGTACTTC. It is translated as CASSLRTSYEQYF.

This clone has a count of ten or more. The rearrangement links TRBV5-6 to TRBJ1-5; D remains unclear. Looked up from germline, CDR1 is SGHDT and CDR2 is YYEEEE. This CDR3 has 16 amino acids. V was clipped by 6 bases and J by 4 bases, with 20 bases between them. The CDR3 region has the DNA TGTGCCAGCACCGAATTTACAAAGGGCGCTAATCAGCCCCAGCATTTT. Its protein product is CASTEFTKGANQPQHF.

This clone was found once. V usage is TRBV19 and J usage is TRBJ1-5; D is unresolved. Between the trimmed V and J ends, which lost 8 bases and 2 bases, there was a span of 7 bases. The CDR3 is 12 amino acids. Germline V gene data show CDR1 as LNHDA and CDR2 as SQIVND (reference sequence). The CDR3 loop reads CASRDGNQPQHF. CDR3 in DNA: TGTGCCAGTCGGGATGGCAATCAGCCCCAGCATTTT.

The rearrangement links TRBV5-4 to TRBJ1-1; 9 nucleotides match TRBD1. V lost 2 bases, J lost 0 bases, and 8 bases stayed unmatched. The CDR3 spans 17 residues. Germline V CDR1 and CDR2: SGHNT, YYREEE (reference sequence). CDR3 region: CASSLPGQGVMNTEAFF. For the CDR3, the DNA is TGTGCCAGCAGCTTACCGGGACAGGGTGTCATGAACACTGAAGCTTTCTTT.

The chain couples TRBV6-4 to TRBJ2-6, with TRBD1 matching 9 bases. J was trimmed by 4 bases and V by 7 bases; bases with no gene match: 5. Germline V gene lookup returns CDR1 MRHNA and CDR2 SNTAGT. The CDR3 is 15 amino acids. CDR3 bases: TGTGCCAGCAAGGGACAGGGTGACGGGGCCAACGTCCTGACTTTC. Its protein product is CASKGQGDGANVLTF.

This chain connects TRBV5-3 to TRBJ2-5, with D perhaps matching TRBD2 (5 bases). TRBV5-3 is designated an ORF whose function remains uncertain. V gave up 1 base and J gave up 1 base, with 14 bases separating them. The CDR3 has 16 amino acids. The CDR3, as DNA: TGTGCCAGAAGCTTGAGGTCCCAGCGGCTCCAAGAGACCCAGTACTTC. This gives the protein CARSLRSQRLQETQYF.

This rearrangement joins TRBV6-1 to TRBJ1-6; the match to TRBD1 covers 9 bases. The V gene's germline CDR1 is MNHNS and CDR2 SASEGT. The CDR3 totals 12 residues. J lost 15 bases, V lost 6 bases, and 6 bases had no gene match. CDR3 DNA sequence: TGTGCCAGCAGAAGGACAGGGGAGCTCCTCCACTTT. It translates to CASRRTGELLHF.